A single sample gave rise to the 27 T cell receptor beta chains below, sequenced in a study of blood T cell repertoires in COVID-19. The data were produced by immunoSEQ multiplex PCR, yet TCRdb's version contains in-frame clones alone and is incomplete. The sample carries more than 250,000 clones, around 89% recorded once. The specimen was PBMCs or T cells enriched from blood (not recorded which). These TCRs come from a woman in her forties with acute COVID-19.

The CDR3, as DNA: TGTGCCAGCAGTTACTCAGGCGGACAGAATCAGCCCCAGCATTTT. Translated, it gives CASSYSGGQNQPQHF. The genes are TRBV6-5 and TRBJ1-5; TRBD1 might be the D (6 bases). In germline, CDR1 is MNHEY, CDR2 SVGAGI. There are 15 residues in the CDR3. V dropped 0 bases and J dropped 4 bases, with 10 bases sitting between them.

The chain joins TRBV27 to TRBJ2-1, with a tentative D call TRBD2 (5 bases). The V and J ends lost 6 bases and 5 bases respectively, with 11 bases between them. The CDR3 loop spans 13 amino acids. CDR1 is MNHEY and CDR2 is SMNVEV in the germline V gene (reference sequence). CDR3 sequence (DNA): TGTGCCAGCAGCCTCAGCGGAGACAATGAGCAGTTCTTC. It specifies CASSLSGDNEQFF.

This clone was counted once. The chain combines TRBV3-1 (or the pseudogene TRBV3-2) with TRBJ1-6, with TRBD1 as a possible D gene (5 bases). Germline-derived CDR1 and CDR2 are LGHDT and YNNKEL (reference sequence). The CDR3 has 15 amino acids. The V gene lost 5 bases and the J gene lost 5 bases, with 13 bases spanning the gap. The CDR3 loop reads CASSLRDVNNSPLHF. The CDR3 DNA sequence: TGTGCCAGCAGCTTGCGGGACGTTAATAATTCACCCCTCCACTTT.

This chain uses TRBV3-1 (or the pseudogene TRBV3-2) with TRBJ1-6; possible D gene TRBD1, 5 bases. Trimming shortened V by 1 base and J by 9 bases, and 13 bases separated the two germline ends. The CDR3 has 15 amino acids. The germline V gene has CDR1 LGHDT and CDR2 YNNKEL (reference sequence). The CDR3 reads CASSQVGGRGSPLHF. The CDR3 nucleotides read TGTGCCAGCAGCCAAGTCGGGGGTCGGGGTTCACCCCTCCACTTT.

CDR3 loop: CASSQEVAGGYNEQFF. In DNA, the CDR3 is TGCGCCAGCAGCCAGGAGGTGGCGGGAGGGTACAATGAGCAGTTCTTC. The rearrangement links TRBV4-1 to TRBJ2-1; TRBD2 agrees at 9 bases. The CDR3 sequence is 16 residues long. The V segment lost 3 bases and the J segment 4 bases; nucleotides outside the gene matches: 7. Germline loops: CDR1 MGHRA, CDR2 YSYEKL.

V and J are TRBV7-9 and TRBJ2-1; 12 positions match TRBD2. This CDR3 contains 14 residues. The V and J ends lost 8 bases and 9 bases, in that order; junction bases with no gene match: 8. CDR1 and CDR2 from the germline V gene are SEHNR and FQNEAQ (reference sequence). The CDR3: CASLLGLAGSEQFF. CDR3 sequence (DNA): TGTGCCAGCCTCCTCGGACTAGCGGGATCTGAGCAGTTCTTC.

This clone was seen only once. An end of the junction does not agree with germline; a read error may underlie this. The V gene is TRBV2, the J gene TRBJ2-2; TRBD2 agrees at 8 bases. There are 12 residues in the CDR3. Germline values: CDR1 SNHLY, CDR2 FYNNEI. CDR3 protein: CASRTGTRDLFF. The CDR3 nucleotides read TGTGCCAGCAGAACCGGGACTAGGGACCTGTTTTTT.

In nucleotides, the CDR3 is TGTGCCAGCAGCTCCTGGGGAAGCGGGGAGACCCAGTACTTC. Encoded protein: CASSSWGSGETQYF. The V and J genes are TRBV7-6 and TRBJ2-5, with TRBD2 as a possible D gene (6 bases). The CDR3 consists of 14 residues. CDR1 and CDR2 from the germline V gene are SGHVS and FNYEAQ. V dropped 4 bases and J dropped 5 bases, with 14 bases sitting between them.

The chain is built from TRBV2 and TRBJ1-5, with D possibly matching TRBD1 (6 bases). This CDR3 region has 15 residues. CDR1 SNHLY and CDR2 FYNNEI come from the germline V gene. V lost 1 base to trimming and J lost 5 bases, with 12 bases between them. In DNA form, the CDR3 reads TGTGCCAGCAGTGAAGTCGTGGCAGGGGATCAGCCCCAGCATTTT. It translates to CASSEVVAGDQPQHF.

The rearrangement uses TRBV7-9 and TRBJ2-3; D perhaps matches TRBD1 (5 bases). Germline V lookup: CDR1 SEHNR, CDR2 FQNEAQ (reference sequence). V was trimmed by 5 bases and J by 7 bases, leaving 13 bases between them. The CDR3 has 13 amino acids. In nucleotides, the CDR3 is TGTGCCAGCAGCCTCAGGGTGGCCAATACGCAGTATTTT. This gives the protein CASSLRVANTQYF.

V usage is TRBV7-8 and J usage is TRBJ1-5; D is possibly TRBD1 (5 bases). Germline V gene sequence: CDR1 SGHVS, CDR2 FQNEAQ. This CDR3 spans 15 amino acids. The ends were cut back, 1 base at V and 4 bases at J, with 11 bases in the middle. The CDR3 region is CASSLGRQTNQPQHF. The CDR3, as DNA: TGTGCCAGCAGCTTAGGTCGACAGACTAATCAGCCCCAGCATTTT.

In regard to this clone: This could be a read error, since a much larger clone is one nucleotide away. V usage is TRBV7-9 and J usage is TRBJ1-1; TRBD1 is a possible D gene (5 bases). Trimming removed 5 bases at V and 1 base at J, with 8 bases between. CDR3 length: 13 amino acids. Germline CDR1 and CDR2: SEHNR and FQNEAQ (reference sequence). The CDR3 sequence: CASSPQGNTEAFF. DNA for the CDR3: TGTGCCAGCAGCCCTCAGGGGAACACTGAAGCTTTCTTT. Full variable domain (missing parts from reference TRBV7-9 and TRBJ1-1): DTGVSQNPRHKITKRGQNVTFRCDPISEHNRLYWYRQTLGQGPEFLTYFQNEAQLEKSRLLSDRFSAERPKGSFSTLEIQRTEQGDSAMYLCASSPQGNTEAFFGQGTRLTVV.

The CDR3 sequence is CASSLNQDFWAGNTIYF. The CDR3 coding sequence is TGTGCCAGCAGCTTGAATCAGGACTTCTGGGCTGGAAACACCATATATTTT. The rearrangement links TRBV5-6 to TRBJ1-3, with unresolved D. This CDR3 spans 17 amino acids. Germline-derived CDR1 and CDR2 are SGHDT and YYEEEE. V was clipped by 1 base and J by 2 bases, with 16 bases between them.

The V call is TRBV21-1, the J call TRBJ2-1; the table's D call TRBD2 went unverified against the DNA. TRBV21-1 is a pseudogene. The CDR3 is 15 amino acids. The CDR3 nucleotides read TGTGCCAGCAGCCCTAGCGGGACCTCTTACAATGAGCAGTTCTTC. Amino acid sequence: CASSPSGTSYNEQFF.

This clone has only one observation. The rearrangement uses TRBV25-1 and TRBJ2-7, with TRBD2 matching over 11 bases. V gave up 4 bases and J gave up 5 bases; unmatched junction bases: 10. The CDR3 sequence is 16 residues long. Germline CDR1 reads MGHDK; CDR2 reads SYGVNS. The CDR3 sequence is CASSGLAGGRVHEQYF. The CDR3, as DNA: TGTGCCAGCAGTGGCCTAGCGGGAGGTAGGGTCCACGAGCAGTACTTC.

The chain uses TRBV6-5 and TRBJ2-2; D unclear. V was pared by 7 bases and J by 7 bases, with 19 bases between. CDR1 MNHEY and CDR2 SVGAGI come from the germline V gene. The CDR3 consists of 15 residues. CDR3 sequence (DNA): TGTGCCAGCACCCTACCCCCACGAGGAGACGGGGAGCTGTTTTTT. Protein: CASTLPPRGDGELFF.

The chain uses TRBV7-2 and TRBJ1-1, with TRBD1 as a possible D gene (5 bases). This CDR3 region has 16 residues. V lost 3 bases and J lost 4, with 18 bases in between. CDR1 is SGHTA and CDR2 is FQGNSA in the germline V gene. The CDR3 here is CASSFDRTTAVTEAFF. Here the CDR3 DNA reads TGTGCCAGCAGCTTTGACCGAACGACAGCTGTCACTGAAGCTTTCTTT.

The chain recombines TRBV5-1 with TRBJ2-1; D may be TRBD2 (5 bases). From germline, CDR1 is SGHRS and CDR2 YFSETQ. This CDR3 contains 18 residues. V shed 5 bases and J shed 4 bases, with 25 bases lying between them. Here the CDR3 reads CASRINTLGGARYNEQFF. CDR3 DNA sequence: TGCGCCAGCAGGATTAATACCCTTGGAGGAGCGAGATACAATGAGCAGTTCTTC.

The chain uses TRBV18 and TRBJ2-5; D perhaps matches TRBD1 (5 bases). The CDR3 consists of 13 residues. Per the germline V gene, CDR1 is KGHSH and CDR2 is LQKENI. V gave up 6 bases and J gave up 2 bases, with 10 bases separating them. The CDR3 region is CASSQTVQETQYF. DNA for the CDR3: TGTGCCAGCTCGCAGACAGTTCAAGAGACCCAGTACTTC.

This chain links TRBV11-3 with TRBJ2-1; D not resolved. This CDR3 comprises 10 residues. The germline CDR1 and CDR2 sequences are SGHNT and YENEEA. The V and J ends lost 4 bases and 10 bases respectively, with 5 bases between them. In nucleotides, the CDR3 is TGTGCCAGCAGCTCCGAGGAGCAGTTCTTC. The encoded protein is CASSSEEQFF.

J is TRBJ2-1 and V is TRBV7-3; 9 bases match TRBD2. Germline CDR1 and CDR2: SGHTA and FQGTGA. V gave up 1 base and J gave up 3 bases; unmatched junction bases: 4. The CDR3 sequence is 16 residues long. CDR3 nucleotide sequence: TGTGCCAGCAGCTTAAACCAGCGGGAGGTCTACAATGAGCAGTTCTTC. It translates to CASSLNQREVYNEQFF.

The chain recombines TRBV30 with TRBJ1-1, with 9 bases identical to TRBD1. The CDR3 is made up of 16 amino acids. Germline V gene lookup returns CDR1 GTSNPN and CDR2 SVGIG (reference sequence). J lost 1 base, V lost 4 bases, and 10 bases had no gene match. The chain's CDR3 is CAWNSPLDRGNTEAFF. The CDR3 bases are TGTGCCTGGAATTCCCCCCTGGACAGGGGGAACACTGAAGCTTTCTTT.

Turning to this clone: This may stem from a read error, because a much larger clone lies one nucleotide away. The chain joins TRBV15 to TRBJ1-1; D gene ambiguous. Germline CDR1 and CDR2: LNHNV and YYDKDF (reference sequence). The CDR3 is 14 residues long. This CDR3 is CATNRDREGTEAFF. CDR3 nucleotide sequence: TGTGCCACCAACAGAGATAGGGAGGGCACTGAAGCTTTCTTT. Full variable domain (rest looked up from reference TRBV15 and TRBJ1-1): DAMVIQNPRYQVTQFGKPVTLSCSQTLNHNVMYWYQQKSSQAPKLLFHYYDKDFNNEADTPDNFQSRRPNTSFCFLDIRSPGLGDTAMYLCATNRDREGTEAFFGQGTRLTVV.

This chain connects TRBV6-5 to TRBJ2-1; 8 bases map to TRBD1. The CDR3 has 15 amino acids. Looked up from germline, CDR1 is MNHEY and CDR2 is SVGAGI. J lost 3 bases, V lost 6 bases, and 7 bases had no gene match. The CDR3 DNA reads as TGTGCCAGCAGCCTAACAGGGGGACTCTACAATGAGCAGTTCTTC. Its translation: CASSLTGGLYNEQFF.

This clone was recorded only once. This chain's CDR3 is CASSPLGQGFKGSDTQYF. The CDR3 nucleotides read TGTGCCAGCAGTCCTTTGGGACAGGGCTTCAAAGGGTCAGATACGCAGTATTTT. The chain is built from TRBV28 and TRBJ2-3, with 9 bases matching TRBD1. J lost 4 bases, V lost 5 bases, and 16 bases had no gene match. Germline V gene sequence: CDR1 MDHEN, CDR2 SYDVKM. This CDR3 region has 18 residues.

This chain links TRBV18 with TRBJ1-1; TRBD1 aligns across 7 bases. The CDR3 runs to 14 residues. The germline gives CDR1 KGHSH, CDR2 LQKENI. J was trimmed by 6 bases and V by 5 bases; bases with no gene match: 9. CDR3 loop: CASSGRQGLSEAFF. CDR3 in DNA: TGTGCCAGCTCAGGGCGACAGGGTCTATCTGAAGCTTTCTTT.

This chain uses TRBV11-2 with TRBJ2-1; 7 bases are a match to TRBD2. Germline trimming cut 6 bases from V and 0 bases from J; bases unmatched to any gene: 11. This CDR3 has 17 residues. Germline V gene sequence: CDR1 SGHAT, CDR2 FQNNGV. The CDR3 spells CASSLSGLRSSYNEQFF. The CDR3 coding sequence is TGTGCCAGCAGTCTTAGCGGGCTTAGAAGCTCCTACAATGAGCAGTTCTTC.